Shown below are 23 T cell receptor beta chains from a single sample sequenced in a study of T cell responses to AZD1222 COVID-19 vaccine. Assay used: immunoSEQ multiplex PCR; TCRdb lists only in-frame clones, some missing. Here the sample spans over 55,000 clones, 84% being singletons. The specimen comprised peripheral blood, sampled on day 0 of AZD1222 vaccination. All receptors derive from an adult in good health.

V and J are TRBV19 and TRBJ1-6, with D tentatively TRBD1 (6 bases). Germline V lookup: CDR1 LNHDA, CDR2 SQIVND (reference sequence). The V end lost 3 bases, the J end lost 1 base, and 13 bases lay between the germline ends. The CDR3 extends over 17 amino acids. CDR3 DNA sequence: TGTGCCAGTAGTATGATCGCAGGGGAATCCTATAATTCACCCCTCCACTTT. Its translation is CASSMIAGESYNSPLHF. The variable domain in full, with the rest retrieved from reference TRBV19 and TRBJ1-6, is DGGITQSPKYLFRKEGQNVTLSCEQNLNHDAMYWYRQDPGQGLRLIYYSQIVNDFQKGDIAEGYSVSREKKESFPLTVTSAQKNPTAFYLCASSMIAGESYNSPLHFGNGTRLTVT.

This chain connects TRBV7-2 to TRBJ2-5; 11 positions match TRBD2. Germline V gene lookup returns CDR1 SGHTA and CDR2 FQGNSA. The V gene end was trimmed by 4 bases and the J gene end by 4 bases; junction bases not matched to a gene: 11. The CDR3 runs 17 residues. Written as DNA, the CDR3 is TGTGCCAGCAGCTCACCTAGCGGGGGGCTCGTAGGAGAGACCCAGTACTTC. Its protein product is CASSSPSGGLVGETQYF.

J is TRBJ1-1 and V is TRBV19; TRBD1 aligns across 10 bases. The germline V gene encodes CDR1 LNHDA and CDR2 SQIVND (reference sequence). V lost 9 bases, J lost 2 bases, and 6 bases stayed unmatched. This CDR3 comprises 14 residues. CDR3 residues: CASRDRGENTEAFF. Here the CDR3 DNA reads TGTGCCAGCCGGGACAGGGGAGAAAACACTGAAGCTTTCTTT.

This sequence joins TRBV7-6 and TRBJ1-1; no clear D. Germline values: CDR1 SGHVS, CDR2 FNYEAQ. V was pared by 1 base and J by 7 bases, with 10 bases between. There are 13 residues in the CDR3. This CDR3 is CASSLGQVREAFF. The CDR3 region has the DNA TGTGCCAGCAGCTTAGGTCAGGTCCGTGAAGCTTTCTTT.

The chain has TRBV21-1 and TRBJ2-7; the table's D call of TRBD1 was not tested on the DNA. TRBV21-1 is termed a pseudogene. CDR3 length: 15 amino acids. The CDR3 DNA reads TGTGCCAGCATCAATAGACAGGGGTCGACCTACGAGCAGTACTTC. This encodes CASINRQGSTYEQYF.

The CDR3 is CASSPPPGTGSSGGYTF. CDR3 DNA sequence: TGTGCCAGCAGCCCCCCACCCGGGACAGGGTCATCGGGTGGCTACACCTTC. This chain connects TRBV5-4 to TRBJ1-2; 9 positions match TRBD1. V lost 4 bases and J lost 7; bases outside the gene matches: 17. Germline V gene data show CDR1 as SGHNT and CDR2 as YYREEE (reference sequence). The CDR3 runs to 17 residues.

The chain couples TRBV7-2 to TRBJ2-5; no reliable D call. The CDR3 runs to 14 residues. The germline V gene has CDR1 SGHTA and CDR2 FQGNSA. The V gene lost 4 bases and the J gene lost 5 bases, with 14 bases spanning the gap. CDR3 in DNA: TGTGCCAGCAGCTACGCCGTGGGTTTGGAGACCCAGTACTTC. This sequence encodes CASSYAVGLETQYF.

The V call is TRBV6-1, the J call TRBJ2-7; TRBD1 matches at 7 bases. The CDR3 spans 14 residues. Trimming took 2 bases from V and 5 from J; bases not matched to a gene: 6. Germline assignment: CDR1 MNHNS and CDR2 SASEGT. CDR3 sequence reads: CASSESTGTDEQYF. CDR3 DNA sequence: TGTGCCAGCAGTGAATCGACAGGGACGGACGAGCAGTACTTC.

The genes are TRBV18 and TRBJ1-1, with 7 bases identical to TRBD1. V shed 2 bases, J shed 0 bases, and the junction held 6 bases outside the gene matches. Germline V lookup: CDR1 KGHSH, CDR2 LQKENI. CDR3 length: 16 amino acids. CDR3 sequence reads: CASSPMGQIMNTEAFF. CDR3 nucleotide sequence: TGTGCCAGCTCACCAATGGGACAGATCATGAACACTGAAGCTTTCTTT.

The J gene is TRBJ2-7, the V gene TRBV30; D may correspond to TRBD1 or TRBD2 (5 bases each). CDR3 length equals 15 residues. With 0 bases removed from V and 1 base from J, the gap between germline ends came to 13 bases. Germline-derived CDR1 and CDR2 are GTSNPN and SVGIG (reference sequence). CDR3 amino acids: CAWSVRGTVSYEQYF. For the CDR3, the DNA is TGTGCCTGGAGTGTACGTGGGACGGTTTCCTACGAGCAGTACTTC.

The chain joins TRBV5-1 to TRBJ1-3; D is undetermined. Germline assignment: CDR1 SGHRS and CDR2 YFSETQ. This CDR3 contains 15 residues. The germline V and J ends were trimmed by 0 bases and 3 bases, with 10 bases remaining between them. This CDR3 is CASSLVQFGGNTIYF. DNA of the CDR3: TGCGCCAGCAGCTTGGTACAGTTCGGTGGAAACACCATATATTTT. The full variable domain, its missing parts supplied by reference TRBV5-1 and TRBJ1-3, is KAGVTQTPRYLIKTRGQQVTLSCSPISGHRSVSWYQQTPGQGLQFLFEYFSETQRNKGNFPGRFSGRQFSNSRSEMNVSTLELGDSALYLCASSLVQFGGNTIYFGEGSWLTVV.

This clone occurred once. This chain connects TRBV29-1 to TRBJ1-1, with TRBD1 identical over 11 bases. In germline, CDR1 is SQVTM, CDR2 ANQGSEA. This CDR3 spans 12 amino acids. V lost 7 bases, J lost 3 bases, and 1 base stayed unmatched. The CDR3 here is CSGGQGDTEAFF. The CDR3 nucleotides read TGCAGCGGGGGACAGGGGGACACTGAAGCTTTCTTT.

The CDR3 DNA reads TGTGCCATCAGCCTACAGGGGGAAGGAGAGACCCAGTACTTC. It is translated as CAISLQGEGETQYF. V usage is TRBV10-3 and J usage is TRBJ2-5; 8 nucleotides agree with TRBD1. J lost 4 bases, V lost 6 bases, and 7 bases had no gene match. The length of the CDR3 is 14 residues. CDR1 is ENHRY and CDR2 is SYGVKD in the germline V gene.

The chain has TRBV6-8 and TRBJ2-7, with TRBD2 identical over 12 bases. The CDR3 contains 17 residues. The V gene end was trimmed by 5 bases and the J gene end by 0 bases; junction bases not matched to a gene: 8. Germline lookup yields CDR1 MNHGY and CDR2 SAAAGT. In DNA form, the CDR3 reads TGTGCCAGCAGTACTGGACTAGCGGGGCAAAGCTCCTACGAGCAGTACTTC. This encodes CASSTGLAGQSSYEQYF.

This clone was seen only a few times. Other nucleotide sequences from this sample produce the same CDR3. The rearrangement uses TRBV4-2 and TRBJ2-7; D is uncertain. V dropped 3 bases and J dropped 0 bases, with 3 bases sitting between them. This CDR3 has 12 residues. The germline CDR1 and CDR2 sequences are LGHNA and YNFKEQ. The CDR3 loop is CASSQPSYEQYF. DNA for the CDR3: TGTGCCAGCAGCCAGCCCTCCTACGAGCAGTACTTC.

The chain has TRBV7-2 and TRBJ1-5, with a tentative D call TRBD1 (5 bases). V lost 3 bases and J 3 bases, leaving 12 bases between the germline ends. The CDR3 spans 15 residues. Germline V gene data show CDR1 as SGHTA and CDR2 as FQGNSA. This CDR3 reads CASSLGGTTNQPQHF. The CDR3 DNA reads TGTGCCAGCAGCTTGGGGGGAACCACCAATCAGCCCCAGCATTTT. The full variable domain, completed using reference TRBV7-2 and TRBJ1-5, is GAGVSQSPSNKVTEKGKDVELRCDPISGHTALYWYRQSLGQGLEFLIYFQGNSAPDKSGLPSDRFSAERTGGSVSTLTIQRTQQEDSAVYLCASSLGGTTNQPQHFGDGTRLSIL.

V and J are TRBV7-9 and TRBJ2-2; TRBD1 aligns across 10 bases. The CDR3 runs to 14 residues. Looked up from germline, CDR1 is SEHNR and CDR2 is FQNEAQ (reference sequence). V shed 8 bases and J 6 bases; nucleotides not matched to a gene: 6. The CDR3 spells CASDWDRGSGELFF. The CDR3 DNA reads as TGTGCCAGCGATTGGGACAGGGGATCCGGGGAGCTGTTTTTT.

The chain uses TRBV5-1 and TRBJ2-3; 7 positions agree with TRBD1. CDR3 length equals 15 residues. V shed 2 bases, J shed 4 bases, and the junction held 7 bases outside the gene matches. Germline V gives CDR1 SGHRS, CDR2 YFSETQ. CDR3 DNA sequence: TGCGCCAGCAGCTTCGGGCAGGGGGAAGCAGATACGCAGTATTTT. It is translated as CASSFGQGEADTQYF. Supplemented by reference TRBV5-1 and TRBJ2-3, the full variable domain reads KAGVTQTPRYLIKTRGQQVTLSCSPISGHRSVSWYQQTPGQGLQFLFEYFSETQRNKGNFPGRFSGRQFSNSRSEMNVSTLELGDSALYLCASSFGQGEADTQYFGPGTRLTVL.

J is TRBJ1-1 and V is TRBV2; D unresolved. Looked up from germline, CDR1 is SNHLY and CDR2 is FYNNEI. The CDR3 has 15 amino acids. The V gene lost 3 bases and the J gene lost 1 base, with 12 bases spanning the gap. CDR3 in amino acids: CASSDSPRTNTEAFF. The CDR3 DNA follows: TGTGCCAGCAGTGATTCTCCTAGGACGAACACTGAAGCTTTCTTT.

The chain carries TRBV6-6 and TRBJ2-4; D is possibly TRBD2 (6 bases). CDR1 is MNHNY, CDR2 SVGAGI, per germline (reference sequence). V was clipped by 6 bases and J by 0 bases, with 15 bases between them. This CDR3 contains 16 residues. The CDR3 spells CASSPGGARAKNIQYF. CDR3 bases: TGTGCCAGCAGCCCCGGAGGGGCGCGAGCCAAAAACATTCAGTACTTC.

For this clone: One junction end disagrees with the germline gene, perhaps due to a read error. CDR3 residues: CASSEGQGENSPLYF. CDR3 DNA: TGTGCCAGCAGTGAGGGACAGGGGGAGAATTCACCCCTCTACTTT. The rearrangement joins TRBV6-1 to TRBJ1-6, with TRBD1 matching 11 bases. The CDR3 length is 15 residues. The germline V gene has CDR1 MNHNS and CDR2 SASEGT.

The chain employs TRBV3-1 (or the pseudogene TRBV3-2) and TRBJ2-6; TRBD1 is a possible D gene (6 bases). The CDR3 runs 15 residues. V lost 4 bases, J lost 1 base, and 8 bases lay in between. In germline, CDR1 is LGHDT, CDR2 YNNKEL (reference sequence). Here the CDR3 reads CASSLGTSGANVLTF. For the CDR3, the DNA is TGTGCCAGCAGCCTCGGGACATCTGGGGCCAACGTCCTGACTTTC.

The rearrangement uses TRBV7-2 and TRBJ2-7; possible D gene TRBD1, 5 bases. CDR3 length equals 14 residues. V lost 4 bases and J lost 1, with 11 bases in between. The germline gives CDR1 SGHTA, CDR2 FQGNSA. The DNA of the CDR3 is TGTGCCAGCAGCTATCAGGGTGGTTCCTACGAGCAGTACTTC. Protein sequence: CASSYQGGSYEQYF.